Each of the 9 T cell receptor beta chains below was sequenced from the same sample in a study of blood T cell repertoires in COVID-19. Assay used: immunoSEQ multiplex PCR; TCRdb lists only in-frame clones, some missing. The sample records 300,000 to 350,000 clones, about 91% being singletons. Sequenced sample: peripheral blood. The receptors derive from a man in his thirties or forties with COVID-19, enrolled during active disease.

The V gene is TRBV5-8, the J gene TRBJ2-1; D is ambiguous. This CDR3 comprises 14 residues. V was clipped by 1 base and J by 8 bases, with 13 bases between them. The germline V gene encodes CDR1 SGHTS and CDR2 YDEGEE. The CDR3 DNA reads TGTGCCAGCAGCTTGTTGACCAGGCACGATGAGCAGTTCTTC. This gives the protein CASSLLTRHDEQFF.

V usage is TRBV19 and J usage is TRBJ2-1; 12 bases agree with TRBD1. CDR1 is LNHDA and CDR2 is SQIVND in the germline V gene (reference sequence). The CDR3 consists of 19 residues. Losses at the gene ends were 5 bases for V and 9 bases for J; bases not matched to a gene: 20. The CDR3 sequence: CASSSLFTSGTGGRGEQFF. CDR3 nucleotide sequence: TGTGCCAGTAGTTCACTCTTCACCTCCGGGACAGGGGGCAGGGGTGAGCAGTTCTTC.

This chain connects TRBV18 to TRBJ1-1, with D hard to call. This CDR3 region has 16 residues. The V gene lost 1 base and the J gene lost 5 bases, with 17 bases spanning the gap. Germline V lookup: CDR1 KGHSH, CDR2 LQKENI. Here the CDR3 reads CASSPRIKVLETEAFF. CDR3 coding DNA: TGTGCCAGCTCACCACGGATTAAGGTCTTGGAGACTGAAGCTTTCTTT.

V is TRBV24-1 and J is TRBJ1-3; 7 bases agree with TRBD1. The CDR3 totals 16 residues. In germline, CDR1 is KGHDR, CDR2 SFDVKD. The ends lost 4 bases at V and 0 bases at J; junction bases unmatched: 5. CDR3 nucleotide sequence: TGTGCCACCAGTGAACAGGACAGGAGCTCTGGAAACACCATATATTTT. It yields the protein CATSEQDRSSGNTIYF.

The rearrangement uses TRBV5-1 and TRBJ2-1, with D tentatively TRBD2 (6 bases). The CDR3 totals 16 residues. The germline V and J ends were trimmed by 2 bases and 6 bases, with 18 bases remaining between them. Germline V gene sequence: CDR1 SGHRS, CDR2 YFSETQ. Here the CDR3 DNA reads TGCGCCAGCAGCTTACCGTTGGTAGCGGAGGCCAATGAGCAGTTCTTC. It specifies CASSLPLVAEANEQFF.

Here the CDR3 reads CASSYRQAPTNTGELFF. The CDR3 DNA follows: TGTGCCAGCAGCTATCGACAGGCCCCTACGAACACCGGGGAGCTGTTTTTT. The rearrangement joins TRBV7-9 to TRBJ2-2; tentatively, D is TRBD1 (6 bases). Trimming left V 4 bases short and J 0 bases short, with 15 bases between. This CDR3 contains 17 residues. Germline CDR1 reads SEHNR; CDR2 reads FQNEAQ (reference sequence). Together with reference TRBV7-9 and TRBJ2-2, the CDR3 gives the full variable domain: DTGVSQNPRHKITKRGQNVTFRCDPISEHNRLYWYRQTLGQGPEFLTYFQNEAQLEKSRLLSDRFSAERPKGSFSTLEIQRTEQGDSAMYLCASSYRQAPTNTGELFFGEGSRLTVL.

This clone appeared a single time. This chain links TRBV2 with TRBJ1-1; a weak D match, TRBD1 (5 bases). Germline CDR1 SNHLY, CDR2 FYNNEI. The CDR3 totals 14 residues. The V end lost 6 bases, the J end lost 3 bases, and 14 bases lay between the germline ends. This CDR3 reads CASRATSGDTEAFF. CDR3 bases: TGTGCCAGCAGAGCTACCTCGGGGGACACTGAAGCTTTCTTT.

V usage is TRBV7-9 and J usage is TRBJ2-7; weak D call: TRBD2 (6 bases). V lost 1 base, J lost 2 bases, and 9 bases lay in between. This CDR3 spans 14 amino acids. Germline loops: CDR1 SEHNR, CDR2 FQNEAQ (reference sequence). Here the CDR3 reads CASSLGPGAYEQYF. The CDR3, as DNA: TGTGCCAGCAGCTTAGGCCCGGGGGCCTACGAGCAGTACTTC.

The chain has TRBV29-1 and TRBJ2-7, with TRBD1 identical over 10 bases. CDR1 and CDR2 from the germline V gene are SQVTM and ANQGSEA. The V and J ends lost 7 bases and 7 bases, in that order; junction bases with no gene match: 10. This CDR3 is 13 amino acids long. The CDR3 nucleotides are TGCAGCGCGCCGGGACAGGGGTCGGGAGAGCAGTACTTC. It yields the protein CSAPGQGSGEQYF.